This note documents a single TCR beta chain sequence. The library targeted TCRbeta and was prepared with unique molecular identifiers. TCRdb reprocessed the PCR reads via MiXCR and lists one record per CDR3 protein. The sample has some 200,000 distinct CDR3 sequences, roughly 6.8% seen once. This specimen belongs to a study of T-cell reconstitution after alpha-beta-depleted transplantation in children. The V gene lost 2 bases and the J gene lost 0 bases, with 5 bases spanning the gap. Germline loops: CDR1 SGHVS, CDR2 FNYEAQ. This CDR3 region has 14 residues. The TCR was taken from a human donor who donated a stem cell graft to a child with Wiskott-Aldrich syndrome. V usage is TRBV7-6 and J usage is TRBJ2-1; no reliable D call. Sequenced material: PBMCs from the stem cell graft donor, taken from the stem cell graft. The CDR3 loop reads CASSLIASYNEQFF. CDR3 DNA: TGTGCCAGCAGCTTAATAGCCTCCTACAATGAGCAGTTCTTC. The whole variable domain, filled in from reference TRBV7-6 and TRBJ2-1, reads GAGVSQSPRYKVTKRGQDVALRCDPISGHVSLYWYRQALGQGPEFLTYFNYEAQQDKSGLPNDRFSAERPEGSISTLTIQRTEQRDSAMYRCASSLIASYNEQFFGPGTRLTVL.